This TCR beta chain was sequenced for a study of blood T cell repertoires in COVID-19. The wider study: From T cells, B-cell-depleted T cells, or PBMCs came the material, which was cDNA or gDNA.

Everyone who took part was roughly 18 to 100 years old, and they came from 20 to 25 US areas. This CDR3 spans 16 amino acids. V dropped 0 bases and J dropped 2; count of bases not matched to a gene: 7. The germline V gene encodes CDR1 MGHRA and CDR2 YSYEKL. Data came from immunoSEQ multiplex PCR; TCRdb stores just in-frame clones and leaves some out. The sample carries around 190,000 clones, 86% recorded once. This chain uses TRBV4-1 with TRBJ2-7, with TRBD2 identical over 7 bases. Specimen: PBMCs or T cells enriched from blood (not recorded which). The TCR originated in a man aged 35 to 55 with acute COVID-19. CDR3 residues: CASSQDLGRGTYEQYF. Written as DNA, the CDR3 is TGCGCCAGCAGCCAAGACCTTGGGCGGGGGACCTACGAGCAGTACTTC.